This TCR beta chain is from a study of T cell responses to AZD1222 COVID-19 vaccine. Study observations and caveats: Distributed over spike, vaccine-associated CD4 TCRs predominated at 160-218 and 743-854. Only six or seven AZD1222 recipients were seropositive at baseline. Spike-specific TCR breadth rose after two AZD1222 doses, and depth rose as well. The donors showed a predominance of white British ancestry and of females, with possible underestimation of clonal diversity.

This table comes from immunoSEQ multiplex PCR, and its TCRdb copy is limited to in-frame clones, with some not included. The sample records nearly 110,000 clones, 90% being singletons. A remark on this clone: Its antigen is not known.

The specimen was peripheral blood, collected on day 0 of AZD1222 vaccination. This receptor was obtained from an adult in good health.

CDR3: CASSQDGENIQYF. The CDR3 nucleotides are TGTGCCAGCAGCCAAGATGGGGAAAACATTCAGTACTTC. The J gene is TRBJ2-4, the V gene TRBV4-2; D uncertain. The V and J ends lost 0 bases and 5 bases respectively, with 5 bases between them. CDR3 length: 13 residues. CDR1 is LGHNA and CDR2 is YNFKEQ in the germline V gene.